This TCR beta chain originates from a study of T-cell memory formation after mild COVID-19 (dated by TCRdb to the early 2020s). As for the study more broadly: Most TCR sequence clusters were specific to one of the two donors. In a couple of donors, T-cell clones that expanded and contracted after mild COVID-19 were followed by sequencing TCRalpha and TCRbeta repertoires longitudinally. Two young, previously healthy adult volunteers, one female and one male, were included in the cohort.

Ficoll-Paque density gradient centrifugation was used to isolate PBMCs. Study-wide findings and limitations: Contracting CD4+ clones were located mainly in the CM and EM memory subsets, whereas CD8+ clones were found to be enriched in EMRA. The study included only a couple of mild cases, and larger cohorts that include severe cases with pre-infection samples were judged to be necessary. Whether the second-wave clones peaking on day 37 were SARS-CoV-2 specific was not confirmed. Balanced CD4/CD8 phenotypes were observed for clones contracting from day 15 to 85, whereas a bias towards CD4+ was observed for a second wave of clones expanding from day 15 to 37. Some responding clones were found in pre-infection memory, which suggests that pre-existing cross-reactive memory T cells took part in the SARS-CoV-2 response.

This clonotype came up many times. Its antigen is currently not known. Base quality data are lacking; no much larger clone is found one base away. Sequencing was carried out with an Illumina NovaSeq 6000. TCRalpha and TCRbeta cDNA libraries were built by 5'RACE with constant-segment primers, adding sample barcodes and unique molecular identifiers. Trizol reagent was used to extract RNA from every sample. Amplification of the libraries took two PCR steps, and the second step added a second sample barcode plus Illumina TruSeq adapters. Libraries were sequenced on an Illumina NovaSeq with 2 x 150 bp paired-end reads. Concerning the study's data processing: Reads were demultiplexed and collapsed into UMI-guided consensus sequences with migec v1.2.7. Using mixcr v2.1.11, the UMI consensuses were aligned to TRA and TRB V and J templates and assembled into clonotypes. A clonotype was counted as expanded or contracted only if both edgeR and NoisET called the change significant, with noise models trained on biological replicates. edgeR calls used a false discovery rate-adjusted p below 0.01 and a log2 fold-change threshold of 1. As an exploratory analysis of dynamics, max-normalized trajectories of the 1000 most abundant clonotypes were examined with PCA combined with hierarchical clustering. Separately sequenced CD4+ and CD8+ repertoires were used to assign the CD4 or CD8 phenotype of responding clones. TCRdb itself trimmed the public reads at Q25 with fastp, ran MiXCR and retained productive beta chains. Entries that share a CDR3 protein sequence are merged under the most common genes and DNA. Here the V and J calls rest on TCRdb's processing, not on the authors' analysis. The sample includes around 300,000 distinct CDR3 sequences, with 14% observed a single time. Around 23% of the sample rests with the top ten.

CDR1 and CDR2, per the germline V gene, are SGHRS and YFSETQ. The junction shows trimming of 0 bases on V and 4 bases on J, plus 16 bases between the germline ends. The CDR3 has 16 amino acids, counting the end cysteine and phenylalanine. The retained sequence is limited to the CDR3, 48 bases, with the frame set at the first base. This clonotype originated in a man between 18 and 29 years old who had mild COVID-19 (a few samples of this study predate the infection). The sample titles of this study are shuffled in the database, so cell type and time point are left out; the donor was told from shared clones. The chain couples TRBV5-1 to TRBJ2-5; confidence is insufficient to name the D gene. Sequencing was performed on PBMCs or a T cell subset sorted from them (not recorded which). The CDR3 sequence is CASSLAPGLERETQYF. The DNA reads TGCGCCAGCAGCTTGGCCCCCGGCCTGGAGCGAGAGACCCAGTACTTC.